This T cell receptor (beta chain) was sequenced for a study of post-analysis software for immune sequencing data. On the study more broadly: Included courses were relapsing-remitting and secondary progressive multiple sclerosis; progressive-relapsing multiple sclerosis was also included.

Study outcomes and limitations: Significantly decreased normalized Chao1 diversity was recorded for multiple sclerosis patients relative to controls. Same-batch preparations were strongly co-clustered by F measure. With TRBV5-6, TRBV5-1 and TRBV20-1 included, several TRBV segments were more frequent in patients than in controls.

The CDR3 has 12 residues. Trimming pared 7 bases from V and 1 base from J, leaving 9 bases between. Looked up from germline, CDR1 is SQVTM and CDR2 is ANQGSEA. Unique-molecular-identifier-tagged TCR beta cDNA libraries were used. With roughly 0.85 to 11 million T cells as the source, roughly 500,000 cDNA molecules resulted. TCRdb reprocessed the PCR reads via MiXCR and lists one record per CDR3 protein. The top ten clones hold around 6.1% of a sample with a few hundred thousand distinct CDR3 sequences, under 40% of them seen once. This clonotype was detected only a few times. Its antigen is still unknown.

The specimen sequenced was blood. The TCR originated in a girl between 2 and 17 years old with multiple sclerosis. The rearrangement joins TRBV29-1 to TRBJ2-3; no reliable D call. The CDR3 loop reads CSGTDGTDTQYF. CDR3 DNA sequence: TGCAGCGGGACCGACGGCACAGATACGCAGTATTTT.